This is a list of T cell receptor beta chains from one sample in a study of CD8+ T cells in alopecia areata. The data were produced by immunoSEQ multiplex PCR, yet TCRdb's version contains in-frame clones alone and is incomplete. This table holds 200,000 to 250,000 clones, under 70% found once. Sample: CD4+ T cells sorted from blood, taken at week 4, from a patient treated with tofacitinib. The source of these receptors is a human donor with alopecia areata. CDR3s include the opening cysteine and the closing phenylalanine or tryptophan. The D gene is left open where the match is weak. Rows give clone size only sometimes, using once, few, many, or a class for an expanded clone.

v_gene	abundance	j_gene	d_gene	CDR3aa	CDR3nt
TRBV30	.	TRBJ1-5	.	CAWSMTVSNQPQHF	TGTGCCTGGAGTATGACAGTCTCCAATCAGCCCCAGCATTTT
TRBV5-1	.	TRBJ2-7	.	CASSFDSSYEQYF	TGCGCCAGCAGCTTTGACAGTTCCTACGAGCAGTACTTC
TRBV29-1	.	TRBJ2-1	.	CSVVGPLQFF	TGCAGCGTTGTTGGTCCTTTGCAGTTCTTC
TRBV6-5	.	TRBJ2-4	.	CASRSDRAKNIQYF	TGTGCCAGCAGGTCGGACAGAGCCAAAAACATTCAGTACTTC
TRBV29-1	few	TRBJ1-1	TRBD1	CSVDGRTGGGGESEAFF	TGCAGCGTTGATGGTAGGACAGGGGGCGGCGGGGAGTCTGAAGCTTTCTTT
TRBV5-1	.	TRBJ2-6	.	CASSPGAISGANVLTF	TGCGCCAGCAGCCCAGGGGCGATTTCTGGGGCCAACGTCCTGACTTTC
TRBV18	.	TRBJ1-2	TRBD1	CASSPPPDRDYGYTF	TGTGCCAGCTCACCACCCCCGGACAGGGACTATGGCTACACCTTC
TRBV7-2	.	TRBJ2-6	.	CASPSGANVLTF	TGTGCCAGCCCTTCTGGGGCCAACGTCCTGACTTTC
TRBV7-2	.	TRBJ2-5	.	CASSPWEETQYF	TGTGCCAGCAGCCCTTGGGAAGAGACCCAGTACTTC
TRBV6-5	few	TRBJ2-7	.	CASKLTTTPSYEQYF	TGTGCCAGCAAATTGACGACCACCCCCTCCTACGAGCAGTACTTC
TRBV30	.	TRBJ2-1	.	CAWRLDGGRNEQFF	TGTGCCTGGAGACTTGACGGGGGCCGGAATGAGCAGTTCTTC
TRBV11-2	.	TRBJ1-3	.	CASSRTGQSTKLGGGTIYF	TGTGCCAGCAGCCGCACCGGACAGTCGACGAAGTTGGGAGGGGGCACCATATATTTT
TRBV7-2	.	TRBJ2-7	TRBD1	CASSLGGGVYEQYF	TGTGCCAGCAGCTTAGGAGGGGGCGTCTACGAGCAGTACTTC
TRBV7-9	few	TRBJ1-3	TRBD1	CASRSEQGAAGNTIYF	TGTGCCAGCAGATCCGAACAGGGGGCGGCTGGAAACACCATATATTTT
TRBV29-1	.	TRBJ2-6	TRBD1	CSAMTGLGRSGANVLTF	TGCAGCGCCATGACAGGGTTAGGGCGTTCTGGGGCCAACGTCCTGACTTTC
TRBV6-1	.	TRBJ1-1	TRBD1	CAVTYWDREGFF	TGTGCCGTAACTTATTGGGACAGGGAGGGTTTCTTT
TRBV5-1	.	TRBJ1-1	TRBD1	CASGRQGSNTEAFF	TGCGCCAGCGGCCGACAGGGGTCGAACACTGAAGCTTTCTTT
TRBV18	.	TRBJ1-4	TRBD1	CASSPRGTATNEKLFF	TGTGCCAGCTCACCACGAGGGACAGCAACTAATGAAAAACTGTTTTTT
TRBV7-9	.	TRBJ1-1	TRBD1	CASSTGYRGQIEAFF	TGTGCCAGCAGCACTGGCTACAGGGGACAGATTGAAGCTTTCTTT
TRBV2	.	TRBJ2-7	.	CASKADTYEQYF	TGTGCCAGCAAGGCAGACACCTACGAGCAGTACTTC
TRBV7-2	.	TRBJ1-2	TRBD1	CASTSFGSGTGGFGYTF	TGTGCCAGCACCTCTTTCGGTTCTGGGACAGGGGGTTTTGGCTACACCTTC
TRBV6-5	.	TRBJ2-1	TRBD2	CASSYLSSGGYNEQFF	TGTGCCAGCAGTTACTTATCCAGCGGGGGATACAATGAGCAGTTCTTC
TRBV7-9	.	TRBJ1-1	.	CASTQGGKMTEAFF	TGTGCCAGCACCCAAGGTGGAAAGATGACTGAAGCTTTCTTT
TRBV2	.	TRBJ2-1	TRBD2	CASSIDSGAYNEQFF	TGTGCCAGCAGTATTGATAGCGGGGCCTACAATGAGCAGTTCTTC
TRBV23-1	.	TRBJ2-3	.	CASTPDESTDTQYF	TGCGCCAGCACTCCGGACGAGAGCACAGATACGCAGTATTTT
TRBV3-1/TRBV3-2	few	TRBJ1-3	.	CASSQEDF	TGTGCCAGCAGCCAAGAGGACTTT
TRBV7-2	.	TRBJ1-1	.	CASSQQTGLVEAFF	TGTGCCAGCAGCCAACAAACAGGGTTGGTTGAAGCTTTCTTT
TRBV30	few	TRBJ2-2	.	CAWSVQFTGELFF	TGTGCCTGGAGTGTACAGTTTACCGGGGAGCTGTTTTTT
TRBV29-1	once	TRBJ2-1	.	CSAGLGRMSYNEQFF	TGCAGCGCCGGGTTAGGTAGGATGTCCTACAATGAGCAGTTCTTC
TRBV29-1	.	TRBJ1-2	.	CSAGGYTF	TGCAGCGCTGGAGGCTACACCTTC
TRBV18	few	TRBJ1-5	TRBD1	CASSQDRGRQPQHF	TGTGCCAGCTCCCAGGACAGGGGGCGTCAGCCCCAGCATTTT
TRBV29-1	.	TRBJ2-1	.	CSVSVTGLWFF	TGCAGCGTTTCCGTGACAGGTCTTTGGTTCTTC
TRBV7-9	.	TRBJ2-3	.	CASRPPDTQYF	TGTGCCAGCCGGCCCCCAGATACGCAGTATTTT
TRBV9	.	TRBJ2-3	.	CASSVGAHARIGQYF	TGTGCCAGCAGCGTAGGAGCACATGCCCGCATCGGGCAGTATTTT
TRBV5-6	.	TRBJ2-7	TRBD1	CASSWRRTGRDEQYF	TGTGCCAGCAGCTGGCGACGGACAGGGCGGGACGAGCAGTACTTC
TRBV6-5	.	TRBJ2-2	.	CASSYTDGLNSELFF	TGTGCCAGCAGTTACACGGACGGCCTTAACTCGGAGCTGTTTTTT
TRBV11-2	few	TRBJ2-2	.	CASSPMRSGELFF	TGTGCCAGCAGCCCCATGAGGTCCGGGGAGCTGTTTTTT
TRBV30	.	TRBJ2-3	TRBD2	CAWSVLAGPTDTQYF	TGTGCCTGGAGTGTACTAGCGGGGCCCACAGATACGCAGTATTTT
TRBV30	.	TRBJ1-1	.	CAWSGTVAEAFF	TGTGCCTGGAGTGGGACAGTGGCCGAAGCTTTCTTT
TRBV30	few	TRBJ1-2	.	CAWSEIYGGYTF	TGTGCCTGGAGTGAGATATATGGAGGCTACACCTTC
TRBV4-2	.	TRBJ2-4	.	CASSQERPNIQYF	TGTGCCAGCAGCCAAGAACGGCCCAACATTCAGTACTTC
TRBV5-1	.	TRBJ2-5	.	CASSLGRNQETQYF	TGCGCCAGCAGCTTGGGCCGAAACCAAGAGACCCAGTACTTC
TRBV15	.	TRBJ1-2	TRBD1	CATSRWDRGTDYGYTF	TGTGCCACCAGCAGATGGGACAGGGGTACAGATTATGGCTACACCTTC
TRBV29-1	.	TRBJ1-6	.	CSENGAAASPLHF	TGCAGCGAGAATGGGGCAGCTGCTTCACCCCTCCACTTT
TRBV9	.	TRBJ2-7	.	CASSYRAKSTEQYF	TGTGCCAGCAGTTACCGGGCCAAGTCCACCGAGCAGTACTTC
TRBV15	.	TRBJ2-7	.	CATSRGREGRGPSEQYF	TGTGCCACCAGCAGAGGAAGGGAGGGCAGGGGCCCCTCCGAGCAGTACTTC
TRBV29-1	once	TRBJ1-3	.	CSVNPGTSGNTIYF	TGCAGCGTCAACCCAGGGACCTCTGGAAACACCATATATTTT
TRBV29-1	.	TRBJ1-2	.	CSVARAIKDGYTF	TGCAGCGTCGCCCGGGCAATAAAGGATGGCTACACCTTC
TRBV29-1	.	TRBJ1-1	TRBD1	CSVDGQGKNTEAFF	TGCAGCGTTGACGGACAGGGGAAGAACACTGAAGCTTTCTTT
TRBV29-1	.	TRBJ2-7	TRBD1	CSVDQGAYEQYF	TGCAGCGTTGATCAGGGGGCCTACGAGCAGTACTTC
TRBV2	few	TRBJ2-3	.	CASSVVDTQYF	TGTGCCAGCAGTGTGGTAGATACGCAGTATTTT
TRBV19	few	TRBJ2-5	.	CASSIWIQETQYF	TGTGCCAGTAGTATATGGATCCAAGAGACCCAGTACTTC
TRBV5-4	few	TRBJ2-3	.	CASSLRQGPDTQYF	TGTGCCAGCAGCTTGAGGCAGGGTCCAGATACGCAGTATTTT
TRBV30	.	TRBJ2-5	.	CAWILTETQYF	TGTGCCTGGATCCTAACTGAGACCCAGTACTTC
TRBV2	few	TRBJ2-5	TRBD1	CASSGLTGGGTTQYF	TGTGCCAGCAGTGGCCTCACAGGGGGCGGTACGACCCAGTACTTC
TRBV19	.	TRBJ1-1	.	CASIYGHREAFF	TGTGCCAGTATCTACGGCCACCGGGAAGCTTTCTTT
TRBV30	.	TRBJ1-1	.	CAWSVFGGRNTEAFF	TGTGCCTGGAGTGTATTCGGGGGAAGGAACACTGAAGCTTTCTTT